This T cell receptor beta chain was captured by sequencing in a study of blood T cell repertoires in COVID-19. Sequencing used immunoSEQ multiplex PCR; TCRdb keeps in-frame clones, though not all of them. The data contain some 130,000 clones, roughly 89% of them singletons. The sequence derives from a man between 60 and 75 years old with COVID-19, enrolled during active disease. The specimen sequenced was peripheral blood.

This CDR3 is CASSLPLGGRETQYF. CDR3 DNA sequence: TGTGCCAGCAGCCTCCCCCTAGGGGGCCGAGAGACCCAGTACTTC. This sequence joins TRBV3-1 (or the pseudogene TRBV3-2) and TRBJ2-5; 7 bases fit TRBD1. Per the germline V gene, CDR1 is LGHDT and CDR2 is YNNKEL (reference sequence). The V gene end was trimmed by 4 bases and the J gene end by 4 bases; junction bases not matched to a gene: 9. This CDR3 region has 15 residues.